This T cell receptor beta chain is from a study of beta chain features in type 1 diabetes. Expressed TCRB transcripts were sequenced, since all the RNA that had been isolated was reverse transcribed. The data were produced by immunoSEQ multiplex PCR, yet TCRdb's version contains in-frame clones alone and is incomplete. This sample has around 430,000 clones, with 30% found just once. Study-wide results and limits: Naive, central memory and Treg TCRB repertoires seemed to resemble each other more closely in patients than they did in healthy donors. For type 1 diabetes patients, VDJ junctions showed fewer insertions and more deletions.

This clone was found a few times. Its cognate antigen is unknown. Material for sequencing was naive CD4+ T cells from blood. The TCR comes from a young man in good health.

The CDR3 DNA sequence: TGCGCCAGCAGCTTGGATAGCGCCGGTTACAATGAGCAGTTCTTC. Its protein is CASSLDSAGYNEQFF. J is TRBJ2-1 and V is TRBV5-1; D may be TRBD2 (5 bases). Germline V gene sequence: CDR1 SGHRS, CDR2 YFSETQ. The V end was cut by 0 bases, the J end by 4 bases, with 11 bases between. The CDR3 has 15 amino acids.